Sequencing of this T cell receptor (beta chain) was carried out in a study of tumor-infiltrating lymphocytes in primary liver carcinoma. Study-level information: Patients of both sexes were 30 to 69 years old. Tissue type made little difference to sample yields of roughly 3.5 to 7.13 million productive TCRbeta reads. Each of the growths was stage T1-T3 N0M0, extending about 4 to 10 cm across.

The CDR3 covers 15 residues. In germline, CDR1 is MNHNS, CDR2 SASEGT. Note on this clonotype: The antigen is unknown.

TCR beta cDNA came from roughly 0.45 ug total RNA, primed with a constant-region primer. Three nested multiplex PCR rounds, a slightly modified ARM-PCR, produced the libraries for TCR beta. Rounds one and two of PCR, each of 10 cycles, were primed with TRBV1-TRBV30 forward primers and a C-beta reverse primer. TCRdb reprocessed the multiplex PCR reads with MiXCR, giving one entry per CDR3 protein. The profile shows about 300,000 distinct CDR3 sequences, more than 55% of them singletons. Broader study findings: Tumor-blood pairs (like tumor-adjacent pairs) overlapped less than tumor region pairs did.

Germline DNA was also extracted, with blood RNA taken from unsorted whole blood. The specimen sequenced was peripheral blood. The gene calls are TRBV6-1 and TRBJ2-1, with D unresolved. This TCR was sampled from a man in his forties with primary liver carcinoma and hepatitis B virus infection. CDR3 sequence: CVGSIYWRSYNEQFF. In DNA form, the CDR3 reads TGTGTCGGTAGCATTTACTGGCGCTCCTACAATGAGCAGTTCTTC.